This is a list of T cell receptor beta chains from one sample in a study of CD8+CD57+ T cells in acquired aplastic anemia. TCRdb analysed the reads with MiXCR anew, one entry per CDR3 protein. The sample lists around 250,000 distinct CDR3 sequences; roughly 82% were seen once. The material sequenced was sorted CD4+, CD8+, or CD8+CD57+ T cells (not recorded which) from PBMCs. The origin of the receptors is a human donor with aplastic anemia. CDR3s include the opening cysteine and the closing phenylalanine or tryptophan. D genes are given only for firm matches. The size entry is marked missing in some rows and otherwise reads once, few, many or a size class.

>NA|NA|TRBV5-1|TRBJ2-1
TGCGCCAGCAGCTTGTACGGTACCACAGATAATGAGCAGTTCTTC
CASSLYGTTDNEQFF
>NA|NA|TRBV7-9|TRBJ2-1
TGTGCCAGCAGCTTAGGGGCGGGCGTCACAGATACGCAGCAGTCCTTC
CASSLGAGVTDTQQSF
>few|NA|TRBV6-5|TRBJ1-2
TGTGCCAGCAGTTACGTGCAGATCGGCTATGGCTACACCTTC
CASSYVQIGYGYTF
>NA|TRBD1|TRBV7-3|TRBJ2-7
TGTGCCAGCAACTTGACAGGGGACGACTACGAGCGCTACTTC
CASNLTGDDYERYF
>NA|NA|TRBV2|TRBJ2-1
TGTGCCAGCAGACCGACGCCGTTCTACAATGACCAGTTCTTC
CASRPTPFYNDQFF
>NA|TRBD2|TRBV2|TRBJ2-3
TGTGCCAGCGGGGACGCGGGAGCTCATACGACGCAGTATTTT
CASGDAGAHTTQYF
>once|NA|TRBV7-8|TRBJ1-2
TGTGCCAGCAGCTTACAGCCAGACGGCACAGCCTTTGGCTACACCTTC
CASSLQPDGTAFGYTF
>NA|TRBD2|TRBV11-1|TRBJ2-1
TGTGCCAGCAGCTTTCAAAGAAGCGGGGGGAAAAGGGATGAGCAGTTCTTC
CASSFQRSGGKRDEQFF
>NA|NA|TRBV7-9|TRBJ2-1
TGTGCCAGCAGCGAATCTAGCGCAAGGTTTTTCAATGAGCAGTTCTTC
CASSESSARFFNEQFF
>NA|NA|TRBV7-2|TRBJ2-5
TGTGCCAGCAGCGTAGGAAGGGGTGACCGTAAGAAAGAGACCCAGTACTTC
CASSVGRGDRKKETQYF
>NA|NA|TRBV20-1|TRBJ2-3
TGCAGTGCTAGGACAGGTTCCAATGAGCGCACAGATACGCAGTATTTT
CSARTGSNERTDTQYF
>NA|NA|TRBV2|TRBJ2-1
TGTGCCAGCAGGCACGCGGGGACAGATACTCAGCAGTTCTTC
CASRHAGTDTQQFF
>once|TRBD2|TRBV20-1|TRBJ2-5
TGCAGTGCTAGAGATTTGTCTAGCGGAGAAGAGACCCAGTACTTC
CSARDLSSGEETQYF
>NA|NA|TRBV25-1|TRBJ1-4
TGTGCCAGCAGACAGACTGGGCCTAATGAAAAACTGTTTTTT
CASRQTGPNEKLFF
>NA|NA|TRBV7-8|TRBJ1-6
TGTGCCAGCAGCTCAAAGGGAGCTGGAAATACGCAGCTCCACTTT
CASSSKGAGNTQLHF
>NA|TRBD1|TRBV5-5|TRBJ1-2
TGTGCCAGCCGAACGACAGGGGACTATGGCTACACCTTC
CASRTTGDYGYTF
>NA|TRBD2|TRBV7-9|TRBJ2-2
TGTGCCAGCAGGAGTAGCGGGGGGGCCACGTTTGGCACCGGGGAGCTGTTTTTT
CASRSSGGATFGTGELFF
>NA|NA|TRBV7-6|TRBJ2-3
TGTGCCAGCAGCCTAGGGGGAGGTCCCTCTAGGGCCAATTTT
CASSLGGGPSRANF
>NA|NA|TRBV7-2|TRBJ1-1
TGTGCCAGCAGCTATTGCCCAATCAATAGTGAAGCGACCTTT
CASSYCPINSEATF
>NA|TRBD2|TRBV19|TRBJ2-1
TGCGCCAGCAGCCAAGCTAGCGGCTCCTACAATGAGCAGTTCTTC
CASSQASGSYNEQFF
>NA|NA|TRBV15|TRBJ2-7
TGTGCCACCAGCAAGGGCTCCAGCGACGATGAGCAGTACTTC
CATSKGSSDDEQYF
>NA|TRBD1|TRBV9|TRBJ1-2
TGTGCCAGCAGCTTAGACCTGACAGGGAACACCGACTATGGCTACACCTTC
CASSLDLTGNTDYGYTF
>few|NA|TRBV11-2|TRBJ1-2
TGTGCCAGCAGCTGGGGTGGAGGGGGGCTCGTATATGGCTACACCTTC
CASSWGGGGLVYGYTF
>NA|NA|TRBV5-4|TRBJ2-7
TGTGCCAGCAGCTTGGGTGATTACGAGCAGTACTTC
CASSLGDYEQYF
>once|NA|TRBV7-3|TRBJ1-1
TGTGCCAGCAGCGGGGAGGTGGCGAGCGCTGAGGCGATCTTT
CASSGEVASAEAIF
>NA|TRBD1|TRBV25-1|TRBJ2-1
TGTGCCAGCAGTGGTTCAGGGGGAAGGTCCTACAATGAGCAGTTCTTC
CASSGSGGRSYNEQFF
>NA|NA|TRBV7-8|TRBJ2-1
TGTGCCAGCACTTTGGCAGGGGTCGCCGACTATCGCTACTTC
CASTLAGVADYRYF
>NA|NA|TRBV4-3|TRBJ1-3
TGCGCCAGCAGCCAAGATCCTTCTGGAAACACCATATATTTT
CASSQDPSGNTIYF
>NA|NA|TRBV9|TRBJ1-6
TGTGCCAGCAGCGTTACCGGGAACCCAAATTCACCCCTCCACTTT
CASSVTGNPNSPLHF
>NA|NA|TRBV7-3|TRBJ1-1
TGTGCCAGCAGCTTAGGTCGGACTTGGGGAGCTGAACCTTTCTTT
CASSLGRTWGAEPFF
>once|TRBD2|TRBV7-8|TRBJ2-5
TGTGCCAGCAGCCCACCGGGAGGTCCGGATGAGCACCAGTACTTC
CASSPPGGPDEHQYF
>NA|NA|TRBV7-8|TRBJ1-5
TGTGCCAGCAGTGTGACGTGTAGCAATCAGCCCCAGCATTTT
CASSVTCSNQPQHF
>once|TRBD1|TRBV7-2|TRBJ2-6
TGTGCCAGCAGCGAGCGGACAGGGGAAGAGACCCAGTACACTTTC
CASSERTGEETQYTF
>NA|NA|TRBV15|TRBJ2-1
TGTGCCACCGGGAGAAGCAGGAGTAGGGAGGAGCAGTTCTTC
CATGRSRSREEQFF
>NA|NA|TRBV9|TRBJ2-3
TGTGCCAGCGGGGACTGGTGGACAGATACCCCCGATTTT
CASGDWWTDTPDF
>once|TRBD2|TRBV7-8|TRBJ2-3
TGTGCCAGCAGCTTTGCGGGGGGTCACCACACGCATACGCAGTATTTT
CASSFAGGHHTHTQYF
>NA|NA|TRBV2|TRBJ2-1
TGTGCCAGCGGCTACGGCGGGACAGATACGCAGTTCTTC
CASGYGGTDTQFF
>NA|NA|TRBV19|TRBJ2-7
TGTGCCAGCAGTGCGGGAAGGGAAGCGGCCTATGAGCGGTACTTC
CASSAGREAAYERYF
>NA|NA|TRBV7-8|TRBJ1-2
TGTGCCAGCAGCTTAGTTACAAGGGAGCTCGGCTACACCTTC
CASSLVTRELGYTF
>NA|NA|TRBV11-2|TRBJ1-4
TGTGCCAGCAGCGGGGGTGGAGGGGAACAAATTAATGAAAAACTGTTTTTT
CASSGGGGEQINEKLFF
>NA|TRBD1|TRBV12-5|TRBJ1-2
TGTGCCAGCAGTTCCACTAGCGGGAGGAGGGACAGCATCTATGGCTACACCTTC
CASSSTSGRRDSIYGYTF
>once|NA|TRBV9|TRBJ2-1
TGTGCCAGCAGCTTCGGTGAGGGCGGCTATAATTCACAGTTCTTC
CASSFGEGGYNSQFF
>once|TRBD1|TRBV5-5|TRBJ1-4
TGTGCCAGCAGCTTGGGACAGGGGACGAATGAAAAACTGTTTTTT
CASSLGQGTNEKLFF
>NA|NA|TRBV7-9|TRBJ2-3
TGTGCCAGCAGCTTAGATCGGAGAGGGAACACGGAAGCTTTT
CASSLDRRGNTEAF
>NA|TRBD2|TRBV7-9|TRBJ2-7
TGTGCCAGTAGCTTTAAACAAAGCGGGGGGAACGATGAGTACTTC
CASSFKQSGGNDEYF
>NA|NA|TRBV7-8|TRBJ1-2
TGTGCCAGCAGCTTACACCTTGACGGGGGCTCCCTCTTC
CASSLHLDGGSLF
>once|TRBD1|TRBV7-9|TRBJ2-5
TGTGCCGGACAGGGAGCTAGTGGGACCGAGTACTTC
CAGQGASGTEYF